The 18 T cell receptor beta chains below were found in one sample sequenced in a study of beta chain features in type 1 diabetes. Overall study results and limits: Moderately but significantly shorter TCRB CDR3s were found in Type 1 diabetes patients in all four CD4+ subsets.

Expressed TCRB transcripts were sequenced because the entire RNA isolate underwent reverse transcription. Generated by immunoSEQ multiplex PCR, the TCRdb table keeps only in-frame clones and is missing some. Of some 660,000 clones listed, more than 13% are singletons. These TCRs are of unknown antigen specificity. Sequenced: naive CD4+ T cells from blood. The receptors were sampled from a man younger than 30 with type 1 diabetes.

This clone came up a few times. The J gene is TRBJ2-5, the V gene TRBV27; D possibly corresponds to TRBD1 (6 bases). The DNA end is a closer match to TRBJ2-7, so the J assignment may be wrong. CDR3 length equals 14 residues. Germline values: CDR1 MNHEY, CDR2 SMNVEV (reference sequence). As DNA, the CDR3 is TGTGCCAGCAGTCTCGGGACATCTCGGGACGAGCAGTACTTC. As protein: CASSLGTSRDEQYF.

This clone was seen only a few times. V gene TRBV5-5 combines with J gene TRBJ2-5; D not certain. Trimming left V 2 bases short and J 5 bases short, with 10 bases between. Germline loops: CDR1 SGHKS, CDR2 YYEKEE (reference sequence). The CDR3 spans 13 residues. The CDR3 loop is CASSFPLTETQYF. The CDR3 region has the DNA TGTGCCAGCAGCTTTCCCTTGACGGAGACCCAGTACTTC.

This clone was counted a single time. V gene TRBV27 combines with J gene TRBJ2-7; TRBD2 agrees at 10 bases. The V segment lost 5 bases and the J segment 5 bases; nucleotides outside the gene matches: 3. The CDR3 is 13 residues long. Germline V gene data show CDR1 as MNHEY and CDR2 as SMNVEV (reference sequence). CDR3: CASSRLAGNEQYF. In DNA form, the CDR3 reads TGTGCCAGCAGTCGACTAGCGGGTAACGAGCAGTACTTC.

The J gene is TRBJ2-3, the V gene TRBV7-3, with D perhaps TRBD2 (7 bases). Germline V CDR1 and CDR2: SGHTA, FQGTGA. The V gene lost 5 bases and the J gene lost 4 bases, with 16 bases spanning the gap. This CDR3 is built from 15 residues. CDR3 coding DNA: TGTGCCAGCAGCCCAGCTAGGGGGGGTCCAGATACGCAGTATTTT. It yields the protein CASSPARGGPDTQYF.

V is TRBV7-9 and J is TRBJ2-3; perhaps TRBD1 as D (6 bases). Germline assignment: CDR1 SEHNR and CDR2 FQNEAQ (reference sequence). The CDR3 runs 13 residues. V lost 10 bases and J lost 5, with 16 bases in between. CDR3 amino acids: CATDRQYEDTQYF. Here the CDR3 DNA reads TGTGCCACCGACAGGCAGTATGAAGATACGCAGTATTTT.

This clone was picked up a small number of times. One end of the junction varies from germline; a read error may be responsible. This chain uses TRBV4-2 with TRBJ2-7; the D is unclear. This CDR3 spans 13 amino acids. Germline CDR1 LGHNA, CDR2 YNFKEQ. CDR3 region: CASSEESSYEQYF. CDR3 in DNA: TGTGCCAGCAGCGAAGAGAGCTCCTACGAGCAGTACTTC.

This clone was detected only a few times. J is TRBJ1-3 and V is TRBV25-1; D remains ambiguous. Germline-derived CDR1 and CDR2 are MGHDK and SYGVNS. This CDR3 contains 15 residues. Trimming removed 3 bases from V and 8 bases from J, with 17 bases in between. CDR3 coding DNA: TGTGCCAGCAGTGACCCTGGACCGACCCGTGACACCATATATTTT. Its translation is CASSDPGPTRDTIYF.

The chain joins TRBV6-5 to TRBJ2-3, with a weak D call TRBD2 (6 bases). V shed 8 bases and J shed 4 bases, with 13 bases lying between them. The CDR3 totals 13 residues. Germline CDR1 MNHEY, CDR2 SVGAGI. CDR3 region: CASGDGGSDTQYF. The CDR3 DNA sequence: TGTGCCAGCGGCGACGGGGGATCAGATACGCAGTATTTT.

This clone was seen more than once but under ten times. The chain carries TRBV5-1 and TRBJ2-1, with D unclear. The germline CDR1 and CDR2 sequences are SGHRS and YFSETQ. The V and J ends lost 2 bases and 8 bases respectively, with 11 bases between them. This CDR3 is built from 13 residues. The DNA of the CDR3 is TGCGCCAGCAGCTTCGAAGGGCTCGATGAGCAGTTCTTC. It is translated as CASSFEGLDEQFF.

The chain joins TRBV4-2 to TRBJ2-7, with D perhaps TRBD2 (6 bases). The CDR3 sequence is 15 residues long. Germline CDR1 is LGHNA and CDR2 is YNFKEQ. V lost 1 base and J lost 2, with 12 bases in between. CDR3 DNA sequence: TGTGCCAGCAGCCAAGTGCGGGACCACACCTACGAGCAGTACTTC. Translated: CASSQVRDHTYEQYF.

The rearrangement uses TRBV28 and TRBJ2-5; D is unclear. Trimming cost V 7 bases and J 4 bases, with 10 bases left between them. This CDR3 spans 12 amino acids. The germline CDR1 and CDR2 sequences are MDHEN and SYDVKM. The CDR3 loop is CASKSSPETQYF. In DNA, the CDR3 is TGTGCCAGCAAAAGCAGTCCAGAGACCCAGTACTTC.

The chain carries TRBV14 and TRBJ1-3, with D possibly matching TRBD1 (5 bases). Germline CDR1 and CDR2: SGHDN and FVKESK. Trimming removed 10 bases at V and 1 base at J, with 14 bases between. The CDR3 is 14 amino acids. The CDR3 region is CATAGHLSGNTIYF. The CDR3 DNA follows: TGTGCCACGGCTGGACATCTGTCTGGAAACACCATATATTTT.

V is TRBV18 and J is TRBJ1-1; tentatively, D is TRBD1 (5 bases). Trimming stripped 5 bases from V and 1 base from J, with 11 bases between. The CDR3 is made up of 14 amino acids. CDR1 KGHSH and CDR2 LQKENI come from the germline V gene. The CDR3 reads CASSTLDRNTEAFF. DNA for the CDR3: TGTGCCAGCTCAACCTTAGACAGGAACACTGAAGCTTTCTTT.

This clone occurred a few times. The chain couples TRBV6-5 to TRBJ2-7; 11 bases fit TRBD2. The CDR3 is made up of 15 amino acids. In germline, CDR1 is MNHEY, CDR2 SVGAGI. J was trimmed by 1 base and V by 6 bases; bases with no gene match: 5. The CDR3 DNA sequence: TGTGCCAGCAGACCCACTAGCGGGGGTTCCTACGAGCAGTACTTC. This gives the protein CASRPTSGGSYEQYF.

Details on this clone: The sample contains more than one DNA sequence encoding this CDR3. The chain employs TRBV27 and TRBJ2-7; unclear D gene. Germline CDR1 and CDR2: MNHEY and SMNVEV (reference sequence). This CDR3 contains 13 residues. V dropped 3 bases and J dropped 0 bases, with 6 bases sitting between them. The CDR3 region has the DNA TGTGCCAGCAGTTTTAGAGACTCCTACGAGCAGTACTTC. Its translation: CASSFRDSYEQYF.

This chain joins TRBV30 and TRBJ1-2; D possibly corresponds to TRBD1 (6 bases). The CDR3 has 16 amino acids. Germline assignment: CDR1 GTSNPN and CDR2 SVGIG (reference sequence). V was cut by 0 bases and J by 4 bases, with 18 bases left in between. CDR3 in DNA: TGTGCCTGGAGTGTAGTGGGACACGGTCTCGTCTATGGCTACACCTTC. This encodes CAWSVVGHGLVYGYTF.

The CDR3 nucleotides read TGTGCCAGCAGCCCCCTCCTAAACACCGGGGAGCTGTTTTTT. Its translation is CASSPLLNTGELFF. The V and J genes are TRBV7-2 and TRBJ2-2; D unclear. Looked up from germline, CDR1 is SGHTA and CDR2 is FQGNSA. The CDR3 contains 14 residues. V gave up 5 bases and J gave up 2 bases, with 9 bases separating them.

This clone was counted only a few times. The V and J genes are TRBV29-1 and TRBJ1-5, with D possibly being TRBD1 (5 bases). This CDR3 is 14 amino acids long. The germline CDR1 and CDR2 sequences are SQVTM and ANQGSEA. Trimming removed 4 bases at V and 4 bases at J, with 14 bases between. DNA for the CDR3: TGCAGCGTTGTTGGGGCAGGGCCGAATCAGCCCCAGCATTTT. This codes for CSVVGAGPNQPQHF.